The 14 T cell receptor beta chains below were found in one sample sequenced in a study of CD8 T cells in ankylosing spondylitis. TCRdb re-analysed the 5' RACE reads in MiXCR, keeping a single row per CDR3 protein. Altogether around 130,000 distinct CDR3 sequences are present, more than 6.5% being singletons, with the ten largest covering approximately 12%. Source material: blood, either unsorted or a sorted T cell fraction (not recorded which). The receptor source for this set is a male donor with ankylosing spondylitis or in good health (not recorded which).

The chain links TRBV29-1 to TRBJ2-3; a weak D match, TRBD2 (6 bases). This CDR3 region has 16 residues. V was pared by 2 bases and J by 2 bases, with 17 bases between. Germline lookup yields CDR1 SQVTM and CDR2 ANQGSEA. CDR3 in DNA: TGCAGCGTTGAAAGCCGGGCCGGGGGAGACACAGATACGCAGTATTTT. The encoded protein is CSVESRAGGDTDTQYF.

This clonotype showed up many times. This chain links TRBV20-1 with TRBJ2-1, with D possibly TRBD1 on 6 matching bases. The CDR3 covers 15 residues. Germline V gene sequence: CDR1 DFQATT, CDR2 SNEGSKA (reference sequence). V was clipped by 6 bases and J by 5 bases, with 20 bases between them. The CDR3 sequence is CSAIPRQAPHNEQFF. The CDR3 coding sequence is TGCAGTGCCATCCCCCGACAGGCACCACACAATGAGCAGTTCTTC.

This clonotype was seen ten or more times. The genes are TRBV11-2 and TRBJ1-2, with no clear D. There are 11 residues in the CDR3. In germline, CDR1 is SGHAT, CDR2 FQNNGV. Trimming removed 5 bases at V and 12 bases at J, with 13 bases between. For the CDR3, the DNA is TGTGCCAGCAGCCCGAGGGCGGACCACACCTTC. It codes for CASSPRADHTF.

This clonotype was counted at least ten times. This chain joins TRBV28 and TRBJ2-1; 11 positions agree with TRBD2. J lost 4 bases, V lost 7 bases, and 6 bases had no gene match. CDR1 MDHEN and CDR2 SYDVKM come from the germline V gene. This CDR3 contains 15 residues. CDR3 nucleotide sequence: TGTGCCAGCAACCCCGGGACTAGCGGTTACAATGAGCAGTTCTTC. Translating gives CASNPGTSGYNEQFF.

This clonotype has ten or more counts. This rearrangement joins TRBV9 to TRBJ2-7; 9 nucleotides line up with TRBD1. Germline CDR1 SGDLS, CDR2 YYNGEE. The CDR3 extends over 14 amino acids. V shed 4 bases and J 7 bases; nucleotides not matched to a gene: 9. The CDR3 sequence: CASSLRTGALEQYF. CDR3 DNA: TGTGCCAGCAGCCTCCGGACAGGGGCGCTGGAGCAGTACTTC.

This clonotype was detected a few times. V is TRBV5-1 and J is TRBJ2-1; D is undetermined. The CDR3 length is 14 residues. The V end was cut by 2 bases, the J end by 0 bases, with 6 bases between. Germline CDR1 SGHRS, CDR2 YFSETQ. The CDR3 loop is CASSFPFSYNEQFF. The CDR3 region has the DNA TGCGCCAGCAGCTTTCCGTTCTCCTACAATGAGCAGTTCTTC.

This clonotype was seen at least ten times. Here the CDR3 DNA reads TGCAGTGCCGTGTCTATTGGGGGCCCCGGGGGCACCGGGGAGCTGTTTTTT. Translated, it gives CSAVSIGGPGGTGELFF. The chain combines TRBV20-1 with TRBJ2-2; either TRBD1 or TRBD2 may supply D (6 bases each). Germline values: CDR1 DFQATT, CDR2 SNEGSKA (reference sequence). CDR3 length: 17 amino acids. The ends were cut back, 6 bases at V and 4 bases at J, with 24 bases in the middle.

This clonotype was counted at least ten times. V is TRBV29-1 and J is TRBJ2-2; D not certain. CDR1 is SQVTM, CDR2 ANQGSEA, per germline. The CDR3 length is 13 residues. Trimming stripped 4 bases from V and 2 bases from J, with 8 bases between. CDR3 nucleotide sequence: TGCAGCGTTGCGGGTTTAAACACCGGGGAGCTGTTTTTT. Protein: CSVAGLNTGELFF.

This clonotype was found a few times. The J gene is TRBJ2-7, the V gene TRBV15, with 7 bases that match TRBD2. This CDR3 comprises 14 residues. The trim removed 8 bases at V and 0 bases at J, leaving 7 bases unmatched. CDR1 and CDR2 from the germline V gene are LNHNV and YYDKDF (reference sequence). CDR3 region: CATGSGGSSYEQYF. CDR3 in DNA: TGTGCCACCGGCTCGGGCGGGAGCTCCTACGAGCAGTACTTC.

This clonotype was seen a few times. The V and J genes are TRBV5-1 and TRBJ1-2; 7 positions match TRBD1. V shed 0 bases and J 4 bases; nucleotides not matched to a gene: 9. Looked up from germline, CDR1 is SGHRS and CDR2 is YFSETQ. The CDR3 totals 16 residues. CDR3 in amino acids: CASSLAGRGSTYGYTF. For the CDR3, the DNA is TGCGCCAGCAGCTTGGCCGGCAGGGGGTCAACCTATGGCTACACCTTC.

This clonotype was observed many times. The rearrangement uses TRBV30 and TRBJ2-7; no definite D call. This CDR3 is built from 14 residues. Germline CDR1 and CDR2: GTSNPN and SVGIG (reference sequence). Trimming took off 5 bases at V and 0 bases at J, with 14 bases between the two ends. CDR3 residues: CAWAQTGYSYEQYF. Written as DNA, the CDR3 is TGTGCCTGGGCTCAGACCGGATACTCCTACGAGCAGTACTTC.

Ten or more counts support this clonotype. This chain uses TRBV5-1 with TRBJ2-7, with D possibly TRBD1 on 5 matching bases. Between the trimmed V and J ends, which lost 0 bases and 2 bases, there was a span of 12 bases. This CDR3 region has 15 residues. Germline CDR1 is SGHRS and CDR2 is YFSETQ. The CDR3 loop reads CASSLEAGATYEQYF. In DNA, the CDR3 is TGCGCCAGCAGCTTGGAGGCTGGGGCTACCTACGAGCAGTACTTC.

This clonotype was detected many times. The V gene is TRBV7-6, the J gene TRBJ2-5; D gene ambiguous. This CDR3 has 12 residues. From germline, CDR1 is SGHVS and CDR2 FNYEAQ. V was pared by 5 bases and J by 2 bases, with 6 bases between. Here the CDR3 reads CASSPRQETQYF. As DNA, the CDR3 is TGTGCCAGCAGCCCGAGGCAAGAGACCCAGTACTTC.

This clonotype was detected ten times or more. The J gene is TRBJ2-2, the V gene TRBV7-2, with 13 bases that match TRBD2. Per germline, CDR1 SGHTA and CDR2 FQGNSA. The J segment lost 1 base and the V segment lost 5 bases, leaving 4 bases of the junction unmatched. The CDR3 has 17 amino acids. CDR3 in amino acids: CASSPGLAGLNTGELFF. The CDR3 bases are TGTGCCAGCAGCCCGGGACTAGCGGGGTTGAACACCGGGGAGCTGTTTTTT.